A single T cell receptor beta chain is shown here with its context. TCRdb reanalysed the 5' RACE reads using MiXCR and keeps one entry per CDR3 protein. The sample contains more than 350,000 distinct CDR3 sequences, approximately 8.8% of which appear only once. This CDR3 has 13 residues. V lost 3 bases and J lost 5, with 11 bases in between. The germline V gene has CDR1 SQVTM and CDR2 ANQGSEA. The sample is drawn from a study of identical twins. Sequencing was performed on naive T cells sorted from blood. This chain joins TRBV29-1 and TRBJ2-1; no firm D call. This clonotype was obtained from a woman aged 50 to 60 in good health. CDR3: CSVDSRAHNEQFF. In DNA form, the CDR3 reads TGCAGCGTTGACTCTCGGGCTCACAATGAGCAGTTCTTC.